The present entry profiles one TCR beta chain with its context. These data belong to a study of technical replicates of blood from a few donors. The repertoire was sequenced with immunoSEQ multiplex PCR; TCRdb's copy has only in-frame clones and lacks some. The sample has under 80,000 clones; nearly 98% are singletons. This clonotype was obtained from a human donor in good health. The sample was T cells isolated from PBMCs.

CDR3 nucleotides: TGTGCCAGCAGCTCGCCGGGACTAGCGGGAGGGACGCAGTATTTT. It translates to CASSSPGLAGGTQYF. The chain recombines TRBV7-8 with TRBJ2-3, with 16 bases identical to TRBD2. J was trimmed by 9 bases and V by 4 bases; bases with no gene match: 4. From germline, CDR1 is SGHVS and CDR2 FQNEAQ. The CDR3 contains 15 residues.